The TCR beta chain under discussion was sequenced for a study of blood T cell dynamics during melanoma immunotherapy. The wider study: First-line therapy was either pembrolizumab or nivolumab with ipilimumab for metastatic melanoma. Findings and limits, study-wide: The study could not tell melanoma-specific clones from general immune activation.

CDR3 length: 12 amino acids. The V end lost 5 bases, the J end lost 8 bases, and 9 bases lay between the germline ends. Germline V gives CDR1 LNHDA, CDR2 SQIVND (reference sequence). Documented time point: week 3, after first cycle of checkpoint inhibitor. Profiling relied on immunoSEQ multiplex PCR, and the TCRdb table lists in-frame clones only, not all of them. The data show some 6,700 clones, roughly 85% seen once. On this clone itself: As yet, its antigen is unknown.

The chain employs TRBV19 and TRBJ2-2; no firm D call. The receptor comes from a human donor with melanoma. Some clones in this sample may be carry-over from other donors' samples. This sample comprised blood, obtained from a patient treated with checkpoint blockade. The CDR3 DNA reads TGTGCCAGTAGTGTTGGGGTTGGGGAGCTGTTTTTT. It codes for CASSVGVGELFF.